Listed below are T cell receptor beta chains from one sample, sequenced in a study of blood T cell repertoires in COVID-19. Clones were sequenced by immunoSEQ multiplex PCR, and TCRdb holds only the in-frame ones, with some missing. The sample holds 85,000 to 100,000 clones, roughly 70% seen once. Sequencing was performed on peripheral blood. The receptors were sampled from a woman aged 55-75 years in a cohort sampled during active or convalescent COVID-19. Each CDR3 is given with its conserved first and last residue. A D gene is named only where the DNA matches it firmly. Expanded clones are given a class, and other clones once, few, many or no size at all.

J,V,D,size,CDR3,DNA
TRBJ1-1,TRBV27,TRBD1,-,CASSPRPQGLGTEAFF,TGTGCCAGCAGTCCCCGCCCACAGGGGCTTGGCACTGAAGCTTTCTTT
TRBJ2-3,TRBV10-3,-,-,CAISEGEADTQYF,TGTGCCATCAGTGAGGGGGAGGCAGATACGCAGTATTTT
TRBJ1-3,TRBV7-9,-,few,CASSLASRSGNTIYF,TGTGCCAGCAGCTTAGCGTCGAGATCTGGAAACACCATATATTTT
TRBJ1-1,TRBV5-5,-,-,CASSYRLNTEAFF,TGTGCCAGCAGCTACAGGTTGAACACTGAAGCTTTCTTT
TRBJ2-3,TRBV5-1,TRBD2,few,CASSLGSGGVETQYF,TGCGCCAGCAGCTTGGGTAGCGGGGGGGTAGAGACGCAGTATTTT
TRBJ1-4,TRBV6-5,TRBD1,-,CASSTRQGVEEKLFF,TGTGCCAGCAGTACCCGACAGGGGGTAGAGGAAAAACTGTTTTTT
TRBJ2-3,TRBV7-3,TRBD2,-,CASSLRGSGGTDTQYF,TGTGCCAGCAGCTTAAGGGGTAGCGGGGGCACAGATACGCAGTATTTT
TRBJ2-1,TRBV5-6,-,-,CASSLVGGRVDFDEQFF,TGTGCCAGCAGCTTGGTGGGGGGACGGGTTGATTTCGATGAGCAGTTCTTC
TRBJ2-3,TRBV7-6,-,-,CASSFAGRGDTQYF,TGTGCCAGCAGCTTCGCCGGAAGGGGAGATACGCAGTATTTT
TRBJ2-5,TRBV4-2,TRBD2,-,CASSQDLAGGETQYF,TGTGCCAGCAGCCAAGATCTAGCGGGGGGAGAGACCCAGTACTTC
TRBJ1-1,TRBV15,TRBD1,few,CATSRRTGVRTEAFF,TGTGCCACCAGCAGGAGGACAGGGGTGCGCACTGAAGCTTTCTTT
TRBJ2-7,TRBV7-2,-,-,CASSQGRGGYEQYF,TGTGCCAGCAGCCAGGGTAGGGGAGGCTACGAGCAGTACTTC
TRBJ1-2,TRBV6-5,-,-,CASSKGLNYGYTF,TGTGCCAGCAGCAAGGGGCTTAACTATGGCTACACCTTC
TRBJ1-1,TRBV13,TRBD1,-,CASSRRTGGNTEAFF,TGTGCCAGCAGCCGAAGGACAGGGGGCAACACTGAAGCTTTCTTT
TRBJ1-6,TRBV18,TRBD1,-,CASSQKGGTGFNSPLHF,TGTGCCAGCTCACAAAAGGGCGGGACAGGCTTTAATTCACCCCTCCACTTT
TRBJ2-7,TRBV2,TRBD2,few,CASRAGGLSYEQYF,TGTGCCAGCAGGGCGGGGGGTCTCTCCTACGAGCAGTACTTC
TRBJ1-1,TRBV4-1,-,-,CASSRSGGGSTEAFF,TGCGCCAGCAGCCGAAGTGGGGGGGGGTCGACTGAAGCTTTCTTT
TRBJ2-2,TRBV4-3,TRBD2,-,CASSHRSAGLAGGYGGELFF,TGCGCCAGCAGCCACCGATCGGCAGGGCTAGCGGGGGGGTACGGCGGGGAGCTGTTTTTT
TRBJ2-5,TRBV10-3,-,-,CAISVFSGDGETQYF,TGTGCCATCAGTGTTTTTTCAGGGGATGGGGAGACCCAGTACTTC
TRBJ1-1,TRBV7-3,-,few,CASSYGTGGPMNTEAFF,TGTGCCAGCAGCTATGGAACAGGAGGGCCTATGAACACTGAAGCTTTCTTT
TRBJ2-4,TRBV15,TRBD1,many,CATSRGTGWQNIQYF,TGTGCCACCAGCCGGGGGACAGGGTGGCAAAACATTCAGTACTTC
TRBJ2-1,TRBV6-5,-,-,CASRRGTAYNEQFF,TGTGCCAGCAGACGCGGGACAGCCTACAATGAGCAGTTCTTC
TRBJ2-3,TRBV28,-,many,CATSPGAPPDTQYF,TGTGCCACCTCGCCAGGGGCCCCTCCAGATACGCAGTATTTT
TRBJ1-3,TRBV7-9,-,-,CASSLSRLRSGNTIYF,TGTGCCAGCAGCTTAAGCCGACTCCGCTCTGGAAACACCATATATTTT
TRBJ2-2,TRBV7-2,TRBD2,once,CASSLVAGGSGELFF,TGTGCCAGCAGCTTAGTGGCGGGGGGGTCCGGGGAGCTGTTTTTT
TRBJ1-4,TRBV28,-,-,CASSYLTAGEKLFF,TGTGCCAGCAGTTATTTGACGGCGGGTGAAAAACTGTTTTTT
TRBJ2-7,TRBV28,-,-,CASSFLTGFASYEQYF,TGTGCCAGCAGTTTTTTGACAGGTTTCGCCTCCTACGAGCAGTACTTC
TRBJ2-7,TRBV5-1,TRBD2,-,CASSSGRPGGGFDYEQYF,TGCGCCAGCAGCTCTGGCCGCCCGGGCGGGGGATTCGACTACGAGCAGTACTTC
TRBJ1-3,TRBV5-6,-,-,CASSLLGDSGNTIYF,TGTGCCAGCAGCTTGCTGGGAGACTCTGGAAACACCATATATTTT
TRBJ2-7,TRBV30,-,-,CASWTAGSYEQYF,TGTGCCTCATGGACAGCCGGCTCCTACGAGCAGTACTTC
TRBJ1-2,TRBV19,TRBD1,few,CASSIDGTGYYGYTF,TGTGCCAGTAGTATAGATGGGACAGGTTACTATGGCTACACCTTC
TRBJ1-2,TRBV5-1,TRBD1,-,CASSLSPGQLYGYTF,TGCGCCAGCAGCTTGTCCCCGGGACAGCTTTATGGCTACACCTTC
TRBJ1-1,TRBV12-5,-,-,CASGTGGSEAFF,TGTGCTAGTGGAACTGGTGGTTCTGAAGCTTTCTTT
TRBJ2-7,TRBV27,-,few,CASSLSRRVHEQYF,TGTGCCAGCAGTTTATCGCGGAGGGTCCACGAGCAGTACTTC
TRBJ1-6,TRBV7-9,TRBD1,-,CASSQPTGASSYNSPLHF,TGTGCCAGCAGCCAACCGACAGGGGCGTCTTCCTATAATTCACCCCTCCACTTT
TRBJ2-7,TRBV5-1,TRBD1,-,CASSEDRGFSYEQYF,TGCGCCAGCAGCGAGGACAGGGGGTTCTCCTACGAGCAGTACTTC
TRBJ2-1,TRBV11-2,-,-,CASSLGQFSYNEQFF,TGTGCCAGCAGCCTCGGACAGTTCTCCTACAATGAGCAGTTCTTC
TRBJ1-2,TRBV28,TRBD1,few,CASRRTGFYGYTF,TGTGCCAGCAGAAGGACAGGGTTCTATGGCTACACCTTC
TRBJ1-1,TRBV5-4,TRBD1,-,CASSLRDRGRFGTEAFF,TGTGCCAGCAGCCTCCGGGACAGGGGGCGGTTTGGCACTGAAGCTTTCTTT
TRBJ1-5,TRBV7-2,-,-,CASTLDRNQPQHF,TGTGCCAGCACCCTTGACAGAAATCAGCCCCAGCATTTT
TRBJ1-1,TRBV5-1,-,-,CASNAGGNTEAFF,TGCGCCAGCAACGCCGGGGGGAACACTGAAGCTTTCTTT
TRBJ1-1,TRBV2,TRBD1,-,CASNRKTGYDEAFF,TGTGCCAGCAACAGAAAGACAGGGTACGATGAAGCTTTCTTT
TRBJ2-1,TRBV12-1,-,once,CASSFALGRGVNNEQFF,TGTGCCAGCAGCTTTGCGCTTGGCAGGGGGGTCAACAATGAGCAGTTCTTC
TRBJ1-6,TRBV30,-,-,CAWSVLAVYNSPLHF,TGTGCCTGGAGTGTACTGGCGGTCTATAATTCACCCCTCCACTTT
TRBJ2-1,TRBV19,-,few,CASNPLTGNNEQFF,TGTGCCAGTAACCCCCTCACAGGGAACAATGAGCAGTTCTTC
TRBJ2-3,TRBV11-2,-,-,CASSIDSGGTDTQYF,TGTGCCAGCAGCATCGATAGCGGAGGCACAGATACGCAGTATTTT
TRBJ2-1,TRBV6-2/TRBV6-3,-,-,CASSYDRGYNEQFF,TGTGCCAGCAGTTACGATCGGGGTTACAATGAGCAGTTCTTC
TRBJ1-5,TRBV20-1,-,-,CSASLGGSNQPQHF,TGCAGTGCTAGTTTGGGCGGGAGCAATCAGCCCCAGCATTTT
TRBJ1-1,TRBV12-3/TRBV12-4,-,-,CASSRGHAAAFF,TGTGCCAGCAGCCGAGGACACGCAGCGGCTTTCTTT
TRBJ2-5,TRBV15,-,-,CATSRVGRGGGETQYF,TGTGCCACCAGCAGGGTGGGGCGAGGTGGAGGGGAGACCCAGTACTTC